Sequencing of this T cell receptor (beta chain) was carried out in a study of T cells after posttransplantation cyclophosphamide. Study-wide findings and caveats: TRB clonality was highly associated with recipient CMV seropositivity and reactivation. Later blood repertoires were often dominated by clones from the donor CD8+ memory compartment. Tissue-infiltrating T cells from skin or gut overlapped little with blood T cells.

Busulfan-fludarabine conditioning, marrow transplant, and cyclophosphamide on days +3 and +4 were administered. The germline V gene encodes CDR1 SQVTM and CDR2 ANQGSEA. The CDR3 has 13 residues. The J segment lost 5 bases and the V segment lost 5 bases, leaving 5 bases of the junction unmatched. This clone was found once. What it binds is not known. TCRdb keeps only in-frame clones here, not all; method: immunoSEQ multiplex PCR. This sample has roughly 42,000 clones; 80% to 95% occur once, and the top ten carry 2% to 2.5%. This material consisted of PBMCs, taken roughly 59 days after allogeneic stem cell transplant with posttransplant cyclophosphamide. This receptor was identified in a male patient aged 60-70 years who received an allogeneic stem cell transplant from a related donor and was CMV-positive. A subset of T cells may come from the graft donor. The chain couples TRBV29-1 to TRBJ1-4, with 7 positions matching TRBD1. The CDR3 loop is CSVSDRANEKLFF. CDR3 DNA sequence: TGCAGCGTTAGTGACAGGGCAAATGAAAAACTGTTTTTT.